This T cell receptor beta chain is drawn from a study of blood T cell repertoires in COVID-19. Study as a whole: PBMCs, B-cell-depleted T cells, or T cells were the source of the cDNA or gDNA that made up the material.

The ends were cut back, 3 bases at V and 9 bases at J, with 7 bases in the middle. CDR3 length: 11 amino acids. A PCR-confirmed or clinician-diagnosed COVID-19 case had contacted exposed participants within 2 weeks of entry. The repertoire was sequenced with immunoSEQ multiplex PCR; TCRdb's copy has only in-frame clones and lacks some. The sample includes 110,000 to 150,000 clones, more than 80% of them seen just once. The chain recombines TRBV12-3 or TRBV12-4 with TRBJ2-3, with D unclear. The specimen was PBMCs or T cells enriched from blood (not recorded which). The clonotype comes from a young woman who had been exposed to COVID-19. CDR3 residues: CASSLRFTQYF. The CDR3 DNA is TGTGCCAGCAGTTTGAGATTCACGCAGTATTTT.